A single sample gave rise to the 2 T cell receptor beta chains below, sequenced in a study of human T cells and chemical hapten exposure. Time point given: pre-sensitization, week 0. Treatment defined: therapeutic diphenylcyclopropenone sensitization with weekly scalp DPC. From the RACE reads, TCRdb called clonotypes with MiXCR, one entry per CDR3 protein. The sample lists fewer than 300,000 distinct CDR3 sequences; 7.5% to 8% were seen once. Sequenced here: whole blood, sampled in connection with sensitization to the hapten diphenylcyclopropenone (DPC). Receptors were obtained from a man in his late teens or twenties with alopecia areata. Some clones in this sample may be carry-over from other donors' samples.

In its sample, this clonotype was seen many times. The chain recombines TRBV29-1 with TRBJ2-3, with D possibly being TRBD2 (8 bases). Trimming took 4 bases from V and 3 from J, leaving 23 bases between them. Germline lookup yields CDR1 SQVTM and CDR2 ANQGSEA. The CDR3 spans 17 residues. This CDR3 reads CSVGSGSGGGRTDTQYF. The CDR3 bases are TGCAGCGTTGGAAGCGGGTCGGGAGGGGGCAGGACAGATACGCAGTATTTT.

This clonotype has at least ten counts. The chain joins TRBV27 to TRBJ2-5, with TRBD2 identical over 12 bases. Germline trimming cut 6 bases from V and 5 bases from J; bases unmatched to any gene: 4. There are 14 residues in the CDR3. Germline CDR1 MNHEY, CDR2 SMNVEV (reference sequence). The CDR3 reads CASRTSGGGETQYF. DNA of the CDR3: TGTGCCAGCAGGACTAGCGGGGGAGGGGAGACCCAGTACTTC.